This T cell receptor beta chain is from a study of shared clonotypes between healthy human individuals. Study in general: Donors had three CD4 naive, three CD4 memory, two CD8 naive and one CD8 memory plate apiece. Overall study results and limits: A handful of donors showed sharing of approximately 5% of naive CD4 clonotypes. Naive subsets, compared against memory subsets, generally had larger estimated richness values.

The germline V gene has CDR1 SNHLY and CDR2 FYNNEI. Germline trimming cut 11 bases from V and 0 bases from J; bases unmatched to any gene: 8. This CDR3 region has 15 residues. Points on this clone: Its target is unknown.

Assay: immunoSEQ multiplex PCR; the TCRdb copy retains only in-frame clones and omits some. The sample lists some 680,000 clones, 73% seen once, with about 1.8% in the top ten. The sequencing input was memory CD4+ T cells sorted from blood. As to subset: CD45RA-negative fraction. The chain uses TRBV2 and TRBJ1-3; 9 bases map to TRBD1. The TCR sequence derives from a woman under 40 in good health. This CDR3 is CASGQGLSSGNTIYF. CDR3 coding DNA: TGTGCCTCTGGACAGGGGCTTAGCTCTGGAAACACCATATATTTT.